The 23 T cell receptor beta chains in this list originate from one sample, sequenced in a study of T cell responses to AZD1222 COVID-19 vaccine. Sequencing was performed with immunoSEQ multiplex PCR; in TCRdb, only in-frame clones are kept and a portion is missing. The table lists 87,000 or so clones, around 91% of them singletons. The starting material was peripheral blood, obtained on day 0 of AZD1222 vaccination. All receptors come from an adult in good health.

The J gene is TRBJ1-1, the V gene TRBV7-6, with D unresolved. V was shortened by 2 bases and J by 5 bases, with 6 bases between the two germline ends. The CDR3 consists of 12 residues. Per the germline V gene, CDR1 is SGHVS and CDR2 is FNYEAQ. CDR3 region: CASSLSGTEAFF. The CDR3 nucleotides read TGTGCCAGCAGCTTAAGTGGAACTGAAGCTTTCTTT.

This clone was seen only once. This chain links TRBV6-5 with TRBJ1-2; 7 nucleotides align to TRBD1. The CDR3 sequence is 13 residues long. Germline V CDR1 and CDR2: MNHEY, SVGAGI. After removal of 10 bases from V and 4 bases from J, the junction contained 9 bases not matched to a gene. The CDR3 region is CATTAGGGYGYTF. CDR3 nucleotide sequence: TGTGCCACCACAGCAGGGGGGGGCTATGGCTACACCTTC.

The chain joins TRBV3-1 (or the pseudogene TRBV3-2) to TRBJ2-3, with TRBD1 matching 8 bases. Looked up from germline, CDR1 is LGHDT and CDR2 is YNNKEL (reference sequence). The CDR3 runs 15 residues. Trimming at V came to 0 bases and at J to 4 bases, leaving 3 bases not matched to a gene. The CDR3 loop reads CASSQDRGQSDTQYF. CDR3 DNA sequence: TGTGCCAGCAGCCAAGACAGGGGGCAGTCAGATACGCAGTATTTT.

This clone was recorded once. V and J are TRBV9 and TRBJ1-2, with D unclear. V lost 2 bases to trimming and J lost 7 bases, with 12 bases between them. In germline, CDR1 is SGDLS, CDR2 YYNGEE. The CDR3 sequence is 13 residues long. The CDR3 sequence: CASSVGVVGGYTF. CDR3 DNA: TGTGCCAGCAGCGTTGGGGTTGTCGGTGGCTACACCTTC. The full variable domain, its missing parts supplied by reference TRBV9 and TRBJ1-2, is DSGVTQTPKHLITATGQRVTLRCSPRSGDLSVYWYQQSLDQGLQFLIQYYNGEERAKGNILERFSAQQFPDLHSELNLSSLELGDSALYFCASSVGVVGGYTFGSGTRLTVV.

This chain joins TRBV24-1 and TRBJ2-7; D ambiguous. This CDR3 is built from 13 residues. CDR1 is KGHDR, CDR2 SFDVKD, per germline. Between the trimmed V and J ends, which lost 0 bases and 2 bases, there was a span of 4 bases. This chain's CDR3 is CATSDLQPYEQYF. The CDR3 nucleotides are TGTGCCACCAGTGATTTGCAGCCCTACGAGCAGTACTTC.

The chain has TRBV18 and TRBJ1-1; D not resolved. Germline CDR1 and CDR2: KGHSH and LQKENI. V was shortened by 1 base and J by 1 base, with 7 bases between the two germline ends. This CDR3 comprises 14 residues. The CDR3 sequence: CASSPLTPNTEAFF. CDR3 DNA: TGTGCCAGCTCACCACTTACACCGAACACTGAAGCTTTCTTT.

CDR3 DNA sequence: TGTGCCAGCAGTCTCGGACAGGGGGCCTCACCCCTCCACTTT. Protein: CASSLGQGASPLHF. This chain links TRBV27 with TRBJ1-6, with TRBD1 matching over 11 bases. The CDR3 totals 14 residues. The junction had 4 bases not matched to a gene; V was cut back by 5 bases and J by 10 bases. Germline V CDR1 and CDR2: MNHEY, SMNVEV (reference sequence).

CDR3 amino acids: CARSLGGREGEQYF. The CDR3 region has the DNA TGTGCCAGAAGCTTGGGGGGCCGGGAAGGCGAGCAGTACTTC. The chain joins TRBV5-3 to TRBJ2-7; D could derive from TRBD1 or TRBD2 (5 bases each). TRBV5-3 is an ORF for which the function is uncertain. The CDR3 has 14 amino acids. V shed 0 bases and J shed 6 bases, with 13 bases lying between them.

This chain connects TRBV15 to TRBJ1-3, with D uncertain. V was cut by 6 bases and J by 0 bases, with 9 bases left in between. CDR3 length: 14 residues. CDR1 LNHNV and CDR2 YYDKDF come from the germline V gene (reference sequence). The CDR3 loop is CATRVPASGNTIYF. CDR3 nucleotides: TGTGCCACCAGAGTTCCAGCCTCTGGAAACACCATATATTTT. Complete variable domain (other parts from reference TRBV15 and TRBJ1-3): DAMVIQNPRYQVTQFGKPVTLSCSQTLNHNVMYWYQQKSSQAPKLLFHYYDKDFNNEADTPDNFQSRRPNTSFCFLDIRSPGLGDTAMYLCATRVPASGNTIYFGEGSWLTVV.

The rearrangement links TRBV3-1 (or the pseudogene TRBV3-2) to TRBJ1-6, with D perhaps TRBD1 (6 bases). Germline V gene data show CDR1 as LGHDT and CDR2 as YNNKEL (reference sequence). The ends were cut back, 6 bases at V and 7 bases at J, with 16 bases in the middle. The CDR3 sequence is 15 residues long. CDR3 loop: CASRPAGVWNSPLHF. CDR3 sequence (DNA): TGTGCCAGCAGACCCGCAGGGGTCTGGAATTCACCCCTCCACTTT.

The chain links TRBV6-5 to TRBJ1-2, with D maybe TRBD1 (6 bases). The CDR3 is made up of 12 amino acids. Per germline, CDR1 MNHEY and CDR2 SVGAGI. V was shortened by 6 bases and J by 8 bases, with 13 bases between the two germline ends. CDR3 in amino acids: CASSEGVGGYTF. The CDR3 bases are TGTGCCAGCAGCGAGGGGGTAGGAGGCTACACCTTC.

V and J are TRBV30 and TRBJ2-7; 9 bases match TRBD1. This CDR3 has 14 residues. In germline, CDR1 is GTSNPN, CDR2 SVGIG (reference sequence). V trimming: 0 bases; J trimming: 4 bases; junction bases outside the gene matches: 4. The CDR3: CAWSVGQGSYEQYF. CDR3 nucleotide sequence: TGTGCCTGGAGTGTGGGACAGGGTTCGTACGAGCAGTACTTC.

CDR3 sequence (DNA): TGCAGCGTTGGACAGGGAGGGACTGAAGCTTTCTTT. Translation gives CSVGQGGTEAFF. The chain recombines TRBV29-1 with TRBJ1-1, with 7 nucleotides matching TRBD1. Germline lookup yields CDR1 SQVTM and CDR2 ANQGSEA. After removal of 4 bases from V and 5 bases from J, the junction contained 4 bases not matched to a gene. This CDR3 is 12 amino acids long.

The chain joins TRBV7-2 to TRBJ2-1, with 10 positions matching TRBD2. The V and J ends lost 1 base and 8 bases, in that order; junction bases with no gene match: 5. In germline, CDR1 is SGHTA, CDR2 FQGNSA. CDR3 length: 15 residues. This CDR3 reads CASSLGGLAFDEQFF. Written as DNA, the CDR3 is TGTGCCAGCAGCTTAGGGGGACTAGCGTTCGATGAGCAGTTCTTC. The full variable domain, completed using reference TRBV7-2 and TRBJ2-1, is GAGVSQSPSNKVTEKGKDVELRCDPISGHTALYWYRQSLGQGLEFLIYFQGNSAPDKSGLPSDRFSAERTGGSVSTLTIQRTQQEDSAVYLCASSLGGLAFDEQFFGPGTRLTVL.

This sequence joins TRBV27 and TRBJ2-5, with TRBD2 identical over 10 bases. Germline V CDR1 and CDR2: MNHEY, SMNVEV (reference sequence). The J segment lost 9 bases and the V segment lost 5 bases, leaving 12 bases of the junction unmatched. The CDR3 is 15 residues long. CDR3: CASSILAGNGRAQYF. For the CDR3, the DNA is TGTGCCAGCAGTATACTAGCGGGGAACGGCAGGGCCCAGTACTTC.

This chain connects TRBV19 to TRBJ2-7, with 8 nucleotides matching TRBD1. Germline assignment: CDR1 LNHDA and CDR2 SQIVND (reference sequence). Trimming took 7 bases from V and 2 from J; bases not matched to a gene: 4. CDR3 length: 13 residues. CDR3 loop: CASMSQGAYEQYF. CDR3 sequence (DNA): TGTGCCAGTATGTCACAGGGGGCCTACGAGCAGTACTTC.

The rearrangement joins TRBV29-1 to TRBJ2-3; tentative D call: TRBD1 (6 bases). The germline V gene encodes CDR1 SQVTM and CDR2 ANQGSEA. The CDR3 is 14 amino acids. The ends were cut back, 5 bases at V and 2 bases at J, with 14 bases in the middle. The CDR3 here is CSVRAGDTTDTQYF. The CDR3 coding sequence is TGCAGCGTTAGGGCAGGGGATACCACAGATACGCAGTATTTT.

This rearrangement joins TRBV10-2 to TRBJ1-3; D not resolved. The V end was cut by 6 bases, the J end by 0 bases, with 12 bases between. CDR1 and CDR2 from the germline V gene are WSHSY and SAAADI. This CDR3 spans 15 amino acids. In DNA, the CDR3 is TGCGCCAGCAGATCGTCACTGTCCTCTGGAAACACCATATATTTT. Its protein is CASRSSLSSGNTIYF.

The rearrangement joins TRBV7-9 to TRBJ2-7, with D perhaps matching TRBD1 (5 bases). The germline V gene has CDR1 SEHNR and CDR2 FQNEAQ (reference sequence). Between the trimmed V and J ends, which lost 3 bases and 2 bases, there was a span of 14 bases. The CDR3 has 15 residues. In DNA, the CDR3 is TGTGCCAGCAGCTTGGCAGGGCAGGGTCCCTACGAGCAGTACTTC. Protein sequence: CASSLAGQGPYEQYF.

The genes are TRBV7-9 and TRBJ2-7; 7 bases align to TRBD1. CDR1 and CDR2 from the germline V gene are SEHNR and FQNEAQ (reference sequence). The CDR3 sequence is 15 residues long. With 4 bases clipped from V and 0 bases from J, the junction kept 6 bases outside the gene matches. CDR3 sequence (DNA): TGTGCCAGCAGCTCGAGGGACAGACGCTCCTACGAGCAGTACTTC. Protein product: CASSSRDRRSYEQYF.

This rearrangement joins TRBV9 to TRBJ2-7; TRBD1 matches 7 bases. From germline, CDR1 is SGDLS and CDR2 YYNGEE. This CDR3 is built from 14 residues. V lost 4 bases to trimming and J lost 2 bases; unmatched junction nucleotides: 6. The CDR3 DNA is TGTGCCAGCAGCCCCCGTGACAGGGCCTACGAGCAGTACTTC. Translation gives CASSPRDRAYEQYF.

This chain links TRBV3-1 (or the pseudogene TRBV3-2) with TRBJ1-2; D call uncertain. V was shortened by 0 bases and J by 7 bases, with 15 bases between the two germline ends. Germline CDR1 is LGHDT and CDR2 is YNNKEL (reference sequence). CDR3 length equals 15 residues. The CDR3 spells CASSQDTAEWSGYTF. CDR3 coding DNA: TGTGCCAGCAGCCAAGATACGGCGGAGTGGAGTGGCTACACCTTC.

The chain links TRBV5-1 to TRBJ2-7, with 9 bases aligning to TRBD1. Germline CDR1 reads SGHRS; CDR2 reads YFSETQ. CDR3 length equals 14 residues. V trimming: 8 bases; J trimming: 4 bases; junction bases outside the gene matches: 10. The CDR3 DNA sequence: TGCGCCAGTAGCCCCGGGACAGGGTTGTACGAGCAGTACTTC. Translation gives CASSPGTGLYEQYF.